The 6 T cell receptor beta chains below come from one sample, sequenced in a study of T cell responses to AZD1222 COVID-19 vaccine. Some clones are missing from TCRdb's copy, which holds only in-frame ones; the method was immunoSEQ multiplex PCR. The sample includes around 110,000 clones, approximately 88% seen only once; the top ten take 5.5% to 8%. Specimen: peripheral blood, collected on day 0 of AZD1222 vaccination. The receptors stem from an adult in good health.

This chain uses TRBV5-1 with TRBJ1-6; possible D gene TRBD1, 6 bases. The CDR3 runs 15 residues. Per germline, CDR1 SGHRS and CDR2 YFSETQ. V was cut by 0 bases and J by 7 bases, with 11 bases left in between. The CDR3 region is CASSLERGGNSPLHF. In DNA form, the CDR3 reads TGCGCCAGCAGCTTGGAAAGGGGGGGGAATTCACCCCTCCACTTT.

CDR3 bases: TGTGCCAGCAGTTCTGACCTGGCATACAATGAGCAGTTCTTC. Translated: CASSSDLAYNEQFF. The gene calls are TRBV6-2 or TRBV6-3 and TRBJ2-1; no clear D. The CDR3 sequence is 14 residues long. Trimming took 4 bases from V and 4 from J, leaving 11 bases between them. Germline assignment: CDR1 MNHEY and CDR2 SVGEGT.

The V and J genes are TRBV5-1 and TRBJ2-2; 9 bases align to TRBD2. The CDR3 covers 16 residues. Looked up from germline, CDR1 is SGHRS and CDR2 is YFSETQ. Trimming took 4 bases from V and 0 from J; bases not matched to a gene: 4. In DNA form, the CDR3 reads TGCGCCAGCAGCGTCGGCGGGAGGGCGAACACCGGGGAGCTGTTTTTT. Translating it yields CASSVGGRANTGELFF.

The chain employs TRBV5-1 and TRBJ2-7, with TRBD2 matching over 8 bases. V dropped 3 bases and J dropped 2; count of bases not matched to a gene: 4. The CDR3 consists of 14 residues. Germline CDR1 and CDR2: SGHRS and YFSETQ. In DNA form, the CDR3 reads TGCGCCAGCAGCTATAGCGGGGAGGCCTACGAGCAGTACTTC. Protein: CASSYSGEAYEQYF.

This rearrangement joins TRBV30 to TRBJ2-7; D is possibly TRBD1 or TRBD2 (5 bases each). CDR1 and CDR2 from the germline V gene are GTSNPN and SVGIG (reference sequence). V shed 5 bases and J shed 1 base, with 12 bases lying between them. This CDR3 region has 13 residues. The CDR3 is CAWARDGSYEQYF. In DNA form, the CDR3 reads TGTGCCTGGGCCCGGGACGGTTCCTACGAGCAGTACTTC.

CDR3: CASSFGGSSYEQYF. DNA of the CDR3: TGTGCCAGCAGTTTCGGGGGGAGCTCCTACGAGCAGTACTTC. The rearrangement joins TRBV27 to TRBJ2-7; TRBD2 agrees at 7 bases. The junction had 2 bases not matched to a gene; V was cut back by 3 bases and J by 0 bases. This CDR3 has 14 amino acids. CDR1 is MNHEY, CDR2 SMNVEV, per germline (reference sequence).